This T cell receptor beta chain was obtained from a study of cytomegalovirus exposure and HLA in healthy donors. Background on the study: Researchers found that roughly 81% of 300 to 450 genotyped donors fell within the Caucasian-associated ancestry cluster. Study results and caveats: Rarity held for most TCR sequences, but there were some public TCRs that occurred in many donors.

Comments on this clone: No antigen is known for it.

From germline, CDR1 is SGHTA and CDR2 FQGNSA. J lost 1 base, V lost 1 base, and 6 bases had no gene match. This CDR3 is 17 amino acids long. The PCR made use of 60 Vbeta and 13 Jbeta primers. Per the original data handling: An analysis that came later counted around 80 million unique TCR beta chains, about 10 million shared. Here immunoSEQ multiplex PCR was the method, and the copy in TCRdb shows in-frame clones only, minus some. The V and J calls and clone size were taken over from that table, and D and trimming were inferred from the DNA. The sample lists hundreds of thousands of clones; more than 60% were seen once. Although they were nominally healthy when sampled, donors likely had unrecorded immune exposures.

V gene TRBV7-2 combines with J gene TRBJ2-5, with TRBD2 matching over 10 bases. Sequencing was carried out using PBMCs. This sequence originates from a girl aged 2 to 9 in good health and CMV-seronegative. CDR3 in amino acids: CASSLVRAGGPQETQYF. CDR3 DNA: TGTGCCAGCAGCTTAGTCCGAGCGGGGGGGCCCCAAGAGACCCAGTACTTC.